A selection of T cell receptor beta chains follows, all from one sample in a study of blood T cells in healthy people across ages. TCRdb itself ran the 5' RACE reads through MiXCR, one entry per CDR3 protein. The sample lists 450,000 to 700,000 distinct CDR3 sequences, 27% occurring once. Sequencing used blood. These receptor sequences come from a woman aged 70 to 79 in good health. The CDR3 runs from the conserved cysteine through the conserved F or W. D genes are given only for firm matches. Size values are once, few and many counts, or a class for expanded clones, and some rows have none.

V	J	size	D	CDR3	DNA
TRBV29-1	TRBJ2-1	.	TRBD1	CSVDGGQGLGQQFF	TGCAGCGTTGATGGGGGACAGGGGCTGGGGCAGCAGTTCTTC
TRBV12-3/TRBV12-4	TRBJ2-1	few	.	CASSPQAFNEQFF	TGTGCCAGCAGTCCGCAGGCCTTCAATGAGCAGTTCTTC
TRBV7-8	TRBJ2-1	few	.	CASSLEAASSYNEQFF	TGTGCCAGCAGCTTAGAAGCGGCGAGCTCCTACAACGAGCAGTTCTTC
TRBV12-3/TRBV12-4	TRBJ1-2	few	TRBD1	CASSLIEGAGYTF	TGTGCCAGCAGTCTTATTGAGGGGGCCGGCTACACCTTC
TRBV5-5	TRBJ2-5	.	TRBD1	CASSLKGDRAGAFMTQYF	TGTGCCAGCAGCTTGAAAGGAGACAGGGCAGGCGCGTTTATGACCCAGTACTTC
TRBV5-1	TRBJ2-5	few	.	CASSLARVEETQYF	TGCGCCAGCAGCTTGGCCCGGGTTGAGGAGACCCAGTACTTC
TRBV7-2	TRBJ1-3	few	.	CASSSQAPNSGNTIYF	TGTGCCAGCAGCTCCCAGGCCCCGAACTCTGGAAACACCATATATTTT
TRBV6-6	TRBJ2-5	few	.	CASSFSQGVGSKETQYF	TGTGCCAGCAGTTTTTCACAGGGTGTAGGTTCCAAAGAGACCCAGTACTTC
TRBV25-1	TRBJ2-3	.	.	CASSEGAGGTDTQYF	TGTGCCAGCAGTGAAGGGGCAGGGGGGACAGATACGCAGTATTTT
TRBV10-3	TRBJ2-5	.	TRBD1	CAIRSGTGDQETQYF	TGTGCCATCAGATCCGGGACAGGTGATCAAGAGACCCAGTACTTC
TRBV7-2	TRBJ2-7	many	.	CASSAGLLKTF	TGTGCCAGCAGCGCCGGACTCCTAAAAACCTTC
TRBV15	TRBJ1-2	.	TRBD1	CATSSRVTGHGYTF	TGTGCCACCAGCTCCCGCGTGACAGGGCATGGCTACACCTTC
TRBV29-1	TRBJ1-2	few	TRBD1	CSARTGGIYGYTF	TGCAGCGCCAGGACAGGGGGCATCTATGGCTACACCTTC
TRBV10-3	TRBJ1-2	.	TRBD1	CAISEPGTANYGYTF	TGTGCCATCAGTGAGCCCGGGACAGCGAACTATGGCTACACCTTC
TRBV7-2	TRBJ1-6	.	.	CASSLDSSTVNSPLHF	TGTGCCAGCAGCTTAGACTCGTCGACAGTAAATTCACCCCTCCACTTT
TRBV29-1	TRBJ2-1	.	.	CSARFNEQFF	TGCAGCGCCAGGTTCAATGAGCAGTTCTTC
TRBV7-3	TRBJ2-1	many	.	CASSLDSSYNEQFF	TGTGCCAGCAGCTTAGACAGCTCCTACAATGAGCAGTTCTTC
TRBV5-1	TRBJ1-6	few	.	CASSLENGVDSPLHF	TGCGCCAGCAGCTTGGAAAATGGGGTTGATTCACCCCTCCACTTT
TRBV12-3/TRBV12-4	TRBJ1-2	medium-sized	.	CASSWAPNYGYTF	TGTGCCAGCAGCTGGGCTCCTAACTATGGCTACACCTTC
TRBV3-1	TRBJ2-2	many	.	CASSPSGVLTGELFF	TGTGCCAGCAGCCCTTCCGGGGTGCTGACCGGGGAGCTGTTTTTT
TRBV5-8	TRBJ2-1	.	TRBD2	CASSLARTGGFYNEQFF	TGTGCCAGCAGCTTGGCCCGGACCGGGGGGTTCTACAATGAGCAGTTCTTC
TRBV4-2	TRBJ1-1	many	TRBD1	CASSLTGTGGNTEAFF	TGTGCCAGCAGCCTGACCGGGACAGGGGGCAACACTGAAGCTTTCTTT
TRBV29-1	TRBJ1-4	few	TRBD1	CSVDAGGNNEKLFF	TGCAGCGTTGACGCAGGGGGAAATAATGAAAAACTGTTTTTT
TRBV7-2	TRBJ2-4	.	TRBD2	CASSSDLAGGPGNIQYF	TGTGCCAGCAGCTCCGATCTCGCGGGGGGGCCTGGAAACATTCAGTACTTC
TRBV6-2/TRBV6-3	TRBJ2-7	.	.	CASSPHNRVDEQYF	TGTGCCAGCAGCCCCCATAACAGGGTCGACGAGCAGTACTTC
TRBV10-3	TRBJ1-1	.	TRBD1	CAISLQGAEAFF	TGTGCCATCAGCTTACAGGGGGCTGAAGCTTTCTTT
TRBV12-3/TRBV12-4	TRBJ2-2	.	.	CATSGGELFF	TGTGCCACCAGCGGCGGGGAGCTGTTTTTT
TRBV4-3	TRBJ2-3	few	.	CASSQDRLAHTDTQYF	TGCGCCAGCAGCCAAGATCGCCTAGCCCACACAGATACGCAGTATTTT
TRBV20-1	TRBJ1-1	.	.	CSARPGEVKVAFF	TGCAGTGCTAGGCCCGGGGAAGTAAAAGTGGCTTTCTTT
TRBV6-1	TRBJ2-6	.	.	CASTESGANVPTF	TGTGCCAGCACGGAATCTGGGGCCAACGTCCCGACTTTC
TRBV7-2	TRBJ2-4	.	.	CASSPPSSGIQYF	TGTGCCAGCAGCCCTCCTTCCTCAGGCATTCAGTACTTC
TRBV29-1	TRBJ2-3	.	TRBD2	CSVDGSGGPFTDTQYF	TGCAGCGTTGATGGTAGCGGGGGACCATTCACAGATACGCAGTATTTT
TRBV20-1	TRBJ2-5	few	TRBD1	CSASGGTDFGETQYF	TGCAGTGCTAGTGGTGGGACAGACTTTGGAGAGACCCAGTACTTC
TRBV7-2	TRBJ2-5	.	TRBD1	CASSQYIGTGGETQYF	TGTGCCAGCAGCCAATACATCGGGACAGGGGGAGAGACCCAGTACTTC
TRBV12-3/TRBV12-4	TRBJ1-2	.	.	CASRQGVHGYTF	TGTGCCAGCAGGCAAGGGGTTCATGGCTACACCTTC
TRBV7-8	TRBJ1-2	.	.	CASSQQSGRHGYTF	TGTGCCAGCAGCCAACAGAGCGGCCGGCATGGCTACACCTTC
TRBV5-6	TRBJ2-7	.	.	CASMVWFRGTSYEQYF	TGTGCCAGCATGGTCTGGTTCCGGGGGACTTCCTACGAGCAGTACTTC
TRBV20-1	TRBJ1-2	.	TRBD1	CSARDEGQGARGYTF	TGCAGTGCTAGAGATGAAGGACAGGGGGCGCGGGGCTACACCTTC
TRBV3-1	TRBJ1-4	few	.	CASSRGRNEKPFF	TGTGCCAGCAGCCGTGGACGGAATGAAAAACCGTTTTTT
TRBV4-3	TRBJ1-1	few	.	CASSPGGGTYTEAFF	TGCGCCAGCAGCCCTGGTGGGGGGACATACACTGAAGCTTTCTTT
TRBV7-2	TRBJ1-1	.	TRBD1	CAGSRDRGDTEAFF	TGTGCCGGCAGCCGGGACAGGGGGGACACTGAAGCTTTCTTT
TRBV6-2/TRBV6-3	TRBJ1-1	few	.	CASSWRGRVEAFF	TGTGCCAGCAGTTGGCGGGGAAGGGTTGAAGCTTTCTTT
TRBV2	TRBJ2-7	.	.	CASSEESLSYEQYF	TGTGCCAGCAGTGAGGAGTCTCTCTCCTACGAGCAGTACTTC
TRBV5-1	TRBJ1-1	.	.	CASSSGLTMNTEAFF	TGCGCCAGCAGTTCAGGACTGACGATGAACACTGAAGCTTTCTTT
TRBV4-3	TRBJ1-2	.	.	CASSLNRELGYTF	TGCGCCAGCAGCCTGAACCGAGAGCTTGGCTACACCTTC
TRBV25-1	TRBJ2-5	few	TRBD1	CASADRSYQETQYF	TGTGCCAGCGCGGACAGGTCGTACCAAGAGACCCAGTACTTC
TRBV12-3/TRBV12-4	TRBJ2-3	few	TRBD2	CASSLRRGDTDTQYF	TGTGCCAGCAGTTTACGACGGGGGGACACAGATACGCAGTATTTT
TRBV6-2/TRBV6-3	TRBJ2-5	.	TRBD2	CASSKNEASGRLRRETQYF	TGTGCCAGCAGTAAAAATGAGGCTAGCGGACGATTGCGGAGGGAGACCCAGTACTTC
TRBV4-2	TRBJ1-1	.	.	CASSQGGQSGTEAFF	TGTGCCAGCAGCCAGGGTGGACAGTCAGGCACTGAAGCTTTCTTT
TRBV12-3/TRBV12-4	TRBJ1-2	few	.	CASSFLSSGYGYTF	TGTGCCAGCAGTTTTCTAAGTTCCGGCTATGGCTACACCTTC
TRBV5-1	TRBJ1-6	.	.	CASSLGLEGGVSPLHF	TGCGCCAGCAGCTTGGGGTTAGAAGGCGGCGTCTCACCCCTCCACTTT
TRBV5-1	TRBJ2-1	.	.	CASSSRSYNEHFF	TGCGCCAGCAGCTCAAGATCGTACAATGAGCATTTCTTC
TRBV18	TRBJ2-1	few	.	CASSPSLPNEQFF	TGTGCCAGCTCACCATCGCTTCCCAATGAGCAGTTCTTC
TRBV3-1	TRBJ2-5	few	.	CASSHAGIAETQYF	TGTGCCAGCAGCCACGCTGGAATTGCGGAGACCCAGTACTTC
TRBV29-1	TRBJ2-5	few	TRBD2	CSVDTSGETQYF	TGCAGCGTTGACACTAGCGGAGAGACCCAGTACTTC
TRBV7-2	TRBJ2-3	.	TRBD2	CASSTTLAGGNGQYF	TGTGCCAGCAGCACTACTCTAGCGGGGGGGAATGGGCAGTATTTT
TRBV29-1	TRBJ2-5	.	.	CSVEGEEETQYF	TGCAGCGTTGAAGGGGAGGAAGAGACCCAGTACTTC
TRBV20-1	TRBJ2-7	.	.	CSVRDSGTSYEQYF	TGCAGTGTTAGAGATTCAGGGACCTCCTACGAGCAGTACTTC
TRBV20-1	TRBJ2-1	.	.	CSAYDRSYNEHFF	TGCAGTGCTTATGACAGGTCCTACAATGAGCATTTCTTC
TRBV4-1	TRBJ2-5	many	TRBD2	CASSRSGGTYQETQYF	TGCGCCAGCAGCCGTAGCGGGGGGACGTACCAAGAGACCCAGTACTTC